Presented here are 30 T cell receptor beta chains from one specimen sequenced in a study of blood T cell repertoires in COVID-19. Sequencing was performed with immunoSEQ multiplex PCR; in TCRdb, only in-frame clones are kept and a portion is missing. The table lists under 150,000 clones, more than 75% of them singletons, with roughly 2.5% in the top ten. Sequencing was carried out using peripheral blood. The receptor set was obtained from a man aged 45-60 years with active COVID-19.

This CDR3 reads CASSQAARGGYEQYF. DNA of the CDR3: TGTGCCAGCAGCCAAGCGGCTAGGGGCGGCTACGAGCAGTACTTC. The chain couples TRBV3-1 (or the pseudogene TRBV3-2) to TRBJ2-7, with TRBD1 as a possible D gene (5 bases). V shed 1 base and J shed 3 bases, with 13 bases lying between them. Germline V gives CDR1 LGHDT, CDR2 YNNKEL (reference sequence). This CDR3 region has 15 residues.

The chain recombines TRBV11-2 with TRBJ2-3, with D tentatively TRBD2 (6 bases). This CDR3 comprises 17 residues. The germline V gene encodes CDR1 SGHAT and CDR2 FQNNGV. Deletions cut 1 base from V and 3 bases from J, with 17 bases between. For the CDR3, the DNA is TGTGCCAGCAGCTTAGGGGTTGCGGGGATCAATACAGATACGCAGTATTTT. It codes for CASSLGVAGINTDTQYF.

The rearrangement uses TRBV5-1 and TRBJ2-2; 7 nucleotides agree with TRBD2. V was pared by 2 bases and J by 1 base, with 11 bases of the junction left unmatched. Germline CDR1 is SGHRS and CDR2 is YFSETQ. This CDR3 is built from 18 residues. The DNA for the CDR3 is TGCGCCAGCAGCTTCAGCGGGGCAAGCTTAAGGAACACCGGGGAGCTGTTTTTT. Its protein is CASSFSGASLRNTGELFF.

In its sample, this clone was seen once. The CDR3 loop reads CASRSRTYNEQFF. In DNA form, the CDR3 reads TGTGCCAGCCGCTCTAGGACCTACAATGAGCAGTTCTTC. The chain recombines TRBV27 with TRBJ2-1; D not certain. V was shortened by 8 bases and J by 2 bases, with 10 bases between the two germline ends. Germline V CDR1 and CDR2: MNHEY, SMNVEV (reference sequence). The CDR3 has 13 residues.

The gene calls are TRBV11-2 and TRBJ2-1; 11 nucleotides line up with TRBD2. The CDR3 is made up of 17 amino acids. Germline CDR1 SGHAT, CDR2 FQNNGV. V lost 1 base and J lost 7; bases outside the gene matches: 9. CDR3 in DNA: TGTGCCAGCAGCTTAGCTCCCCCATTAGCGGGGGGGAATGAGCAGTTCTTC. Translated: CASSLAPPLAGGNEQFF.

The chain has TRBV4-3 and TRBJ2-5, with TRBD2 as a possible D gene (5 bases). The CDR3 covers 12 residues. Trimming removed 3 bases from V and 7 bases from J, with 9 bases in between. Germline assignment: CDR1 LGHNA and CDR2 YSLEER. The CDR3 here is CASSHSGATQYF. CDR3 DNA sequence: TGCGCCAGCAGCCACAGCGGAGCGACCCAGTACTTC.

The CDR3 loop reads CASSSTLVSYEQYF. CDR3 in DNA: TGTGCCAGCAGCTCCACACTAGTCTCCTACGAGCAGTACTTC. The genes are TRBV7-2 and TRBJ2-7; weak D call: TRBD2 (5 bases). This CDR3 comprises 14 residues. With 4 bases removed from V and 0 bases from J, the gap between germline ends came to 10 bases. CDR1 and CDR2 from the germline V gene are SGHTA and FQGNSA.

V is TRBV7-6 and J is TRBJ1-1; TRBD1 matches at 12 bases. V was pared by 5 bases and J by 0 bases, with 4 bases of the junction left unmatched. Germline loops: CDR1 SGHVS, CDR2 FNYEAQ. The length of the CDR3 is 16 residues. CDR3 nucleotide sequence: TGTGCCAGCAGCGTGGGACAGGGGGCCTTGAACACTGAAGCTTTCTTT. This sequence encodes CASSVGQGALNTEAFF.

The chain employs TRBV28 and TRBJ2-1; TRBD1 might be the D (6 bases). Germline V CDR1 and CDR2: MDHEN, SYDVKM. The CDR3 has 16 residues. V was shortened by 7 bases and J by 4 bases, with 20 bases between the two germline ends. For the CDR3, the DNA is TGTGCCAGCACCCGATCGGCAGGGGAGACTTACAATGAGCAGTTCTTC. This sequence encodes CASTRSAGETYNEQFF.

The rearrangement uses TRBV7-2 and TRBJ1-1; D gene uncertain. CDR3 length equals 14 residues. Germline CDR1 SGHTA, CDR2 FQGNSA. Trimming shortened V by 2 bases and J by 5 bases, and 12 bases separated the two germline ends. CDR3 coding DNA: TGTGCCAGCAGCTTAAGGTGGGGAGGGACTGAAGCTTTCTTT. Protein product: CASSLRWGGTEAFF.

The gene calls are TRBV3-1 (or the pseudogene TRBV3-2) and TRBJ2-2; TRBD1 agrees at 8 bases. V shed 3 bases, J shed 6 bases, and the junction held 21 bases outside the gene matches. CDR3 size: 20 residues. Germline CDR1 is LGHDT and CDR2 is YNNKEL (reference sequence). CDR3 sequence (DNA): TGTGCCAGCAGCCACCCTCTGCCCTCCGGGACAGGTCATCCCGCCGGGGAGCTGTTTTTT. Translated: CASSHPLPSGTGHPAGELFF.

The chain uses TRBV5-4 and TRBJ2-7; 7 bases line up with TRBD2. With 3 bases clipped from V and 3 bases from J, the junction kept 6 bases outside the gene matches. The CDR3 is 14 residues long. Germline loops: CDR1 SGHNT, CDR2 YYREEE (reference sequence). The CDR3 nucleotides read TGTGCCAGCAGCTGGTTGGGGAGGGACTACGAGCAGTACTTC. Translated: CASSWLGRDYEQYF.

The J gene is TRBJ1-5, the V gene TRBV7-2; tentatively, D is TRBD1 (5 bases). The CDR3 is made up of 14 amino acids. Looked up from germline, CDR1 is SGHTA and CDR2 is FQGNSA. V lost 6 bases to trimming and J lost 7 bases, with 16 bases between them. The CDR3 is CASSWGPINQPQHF. CDR3 nucleotides: TGTGCCAGCAGTTGGGGCCCGATCAACCAGCCCCAGCATTTT.

The chain recombines TRBV3-1 (or the pseudogene TRBV3-2) with TRBJ1-3; D is ambiguous. The CDR3 is 12 residues long. Germline V CDR1 and CDR2: LGHDT, YNNKEL (reference sequence). V lost 4 bases to trimming and J lost 2 bases, with 3 bases between them. The CDR3 DNA reads as TGTGCCAGCAGCCCGGCTGGAAACACCATATATTTT. As protein: CASSPAGNTIYF.

The rearrangement uses TRBV6-5 and TRBJ2-7; possible D gene TRBD2, 6 bases. CDR3 length: 15 residues. Trimming stripped 4 bases from V and 1 base from J, with 14 bases between. Germline V lookup: CDR1 MNHEY, CDR2 SVGAGI. In DNA, the CDR3 is TGTGCCAGCAGTTCCCCGGGAGCGGGTTCCTACGAGCAGTACTTC. Translating gives CASSSPGAGSYEQYF.

V is TRBV4-1 and J is TRBJ2-2; a possible D gene is TRBD2 (6 bases). The CDR3 loop spans 15 amino acids. Germline V gives CDR1 MGHRA, CDR2 YSYEKL. Trimming left V 4 bases short and J 3 bases short, with 12 bases between. This CDR3 is CASSPSGGDTGELFF. In DNA form, the CDR3 reads TGCGCCAGCAGCCCCTCCGGGGGAGACACCGGGGAGCTGTTTTTT.

This clone was counted once. V gene TRBV5-1 combines with J gene TRBJ2-7; 7 bases agree with TRBD1. Germline V gene sequence: CDR1 SGHRS, CDR2 YFSETQ. There are 11 residues in the CDR3. J gave up 8 bases and V 3 bases, and 2 bases lay outside the gene matches. CDR3 region: CASSSGQQQYF. The CDR3 coding sequence is TGCGCCAGCAGCTCGGGACAGCAGCAGTACTTC.

The chain has TRBV4-1 and TRBJ2-7, with TRBD1 identical over 9 bases. V lost 5 bases to trimming and J lost 3 bases; unmatched junction nucleotides: 8. From germline, CDR1 is MGHRA and CDR2 YSYEKL. The CDR3 has 15 amino acids. The CDR3, as DNA: TGCGCCAGCAGCATTTATACAGGGGGCAACTACGAGCAGTACTTC. Its protein product is CASSIYTGGNYEQYF.

This chain connects TRBV4-1 to TRBJ1-4, with D maybe TRBD1 (5 bases). The CDR3 is 15 residues long. The V gene's germline CDR1 is MGHRA and CDR2 YSYEKL. Trimming stripped 6 bases from V and 0 bases from J, with 11 bases between. DNA of the CDR3: TGCGCCAGCAGTCCGGCAGGGACAACTAATGAAAAACTGTTTTTT. Amino acids: CASSPAGTTNEKLFF.

The V and J genes are TRBV5-1 and TRBJ1-1; 9 bases line up with TRBD1. The CDR3 spans 16 residues. Germline trimming cut 0 bases from V and 1 base from J; bases unmatched to any gene: 4. Germline V gene data show CDR1 as SGHRS and CDR2 as YFSETQ. The CDR3 nucleotides are TGCGCCAGCAGCTTGGAGGACAGGGGCGAGAACACTGAAGCTTTCTTT. Translated: CASSLEDRGENTEAFF.

Only one count was recorded for this clone. The chain carries TRBV19 and TRBJ2-2, with D perhaps matching TRBD1 (6 bases). The CDR3 runs 16 residues. Germline CDR1 and CDR2: LNHDA and SQIVND (reference sequence). The V end lost 5 bases, the J end lost 4 bases, and 17 bases lay between the germline ends. The CDR3 sequence: CASSAPQGTGTGELFF. CDR3 nucleotides: TGTGCCAGTAGTGCCCCCCAGGGGACGGGCACCGGGGAGCTGTTTTTT.

The V and J genes are TRBV28 and TRBJ1-1, with TRBD1 as a possible D gene (5 bases). Trimming pared 0 bases from V and 1 base from J, leaving 9 bases between. The CDR3 has 15 residues. Germline V gene data show CDR1 as MDHEN and CDR2 as SYDVKM. CDR3 sequence reads: CASSLWGLGNTEAFF. For the CDR3, the DNA is TGTGCCAGCAGTTTATGGGGGCTGGGGAACACTGAAGCTTTCTTT.

The chain joins TRBV27 to TRBJ1-6; TRBD1 matches at 8 bases. Germline assignment: CDR1 MNHEY and CDR2 SMNVEV (reference sequence). The CDR3 has 17 amino acids. V dropped 5 bases and J dropped 7; count of bases not matched to a gene: 13. The CDR3 nucleotides are TGTGCCAGCAGTCCAACTCCGGACAGGGTGGGGAATTCACCCCTCCACTTT. The encoded protein is CASSPTPDRVGNSPLHF.

This clone was seen only once. CDR3 coding DNA: TGTGCCAGCAGCCAAGGGAGAACAGCCCAGCATTTT. Its protein is CASSQGRTAQHF. The rearrangement joins TRBV7-4 to TRBJ1-5, with D unclear. Trimming removed 5 bases at V and 11 bases at J, with 13 bases between. The CDR3 runs to 12 residues. Per the germline V gene, CDR1 is SGHVT and CDR2 is SQSDAQ.

The V call is TRBV19, the J call TRBJ2-2; 9 positions agree with TRBD2. The CDR3 has 15 residues. V dropped 7 bases and J dropped 7; count of bases not matched to a gene: 10. In germline, CDR1 is LNHDA, CDR2 SQIVND (reference sequence). The CDR3 DNA reads TGTGCCAGTACTCCCTCGGGACTAGCAGGCGGGGAGCTGTTTTTT. Translated: CASTPSGLAGGELFF.

The rearrangement uses TRBV29-1 and TRBJ1-2, with D perhaps TRBD1 (6 bases). This CDR3 contains 10 residues. V lost 6 bases and J 10 bases, leaving 12 bases between the germline ends. The germline gives CDR1 SQVTM, CDR2 ANQGSEA. The CDR3 coding sequence is TGCAGCGTAGTGGACAGATTCTACACCTTC. This sequence encodes CSVVDRFYTF.

J is TRBJ2-5 and V is TRBV2, with TRBD2 matching 7 bases. Germline V CDR1 and CDR2: SNHLY, FYNNEI. The V gene end was trimmed by 5 bases and the J gene end by 5 bases; junction bases not matched to a gene: 8. This CDR3 comprises 14 residues. CDR3 DNA sequence: TGTGCCAGCAGTTCCGGACTAGGCGGGGAGACCCAGTACTTC. Its translation is CASSSGLGGETQYF. Full variable domain (outside the CDR3, taken from reference TRBV2 and TRBJ2-5): EPEVTQTPSHQVTQMGQEVILRCVPISNHLYFYWYRQILGQKVEFLVSFYNNEISEKSEIFDDQFSVERPDGSNFTLKIRSTKLEDSAMYFCASSSGLGGETQYFGPGTRLLVL.

The rearrangement links TRBV4-3 to TRBJ1-2; D is possibly TRBD1 (6 bases). Germline CDR1 LGHNA, CDR2 YSLEER. Trimming stripped 4 bases from V and 3 bases from J, with 15 bases between. The CDR3 contains 15 residues. CDR3 nucleotides: TGCGCCAGCAGCCCGGACAGCTTGGGGGACTATGGCTACACCTTC. Protein sequence: CASSPDSLGDYGYTF.

The V gene is TRBV9, the J gene TRBJ1-2; D ambiguous. From germline, CDR1 is SGDLS and CDR2 YYNGEE. V was pared by 6 bases and J by 8 bases, with 14 bases between. This CDR3 region has 12 residues. CDR3 sequence (DNA): TGTGCCAGCACCCCCGGATCGGGGGGCTACACCTTC. Amino acids: CASTPGSGGYTF.

This chain connects TRBV6-5 to TRBJ2-2, with D possibly being TRBD2 (6 bases). CDR1 and CDR2 (germline): MNHEY, SVGAGI. The CDR3 runs 14 residues. V shed 8 bases and J shed 3 bases, with 13 bases lying between them. The CDR3 here is CASCAGEDTGELFF. In DNA, the CDR3 is TGTGCCAGCTGCGCTGGGGAGGACACCGGGGAGCTGTTTTTT.